Listed below are T cell receptor beta chains from one sample, sequenced in a study of blood T cell repertoires in COVID-19. TCRdb keeps only in-frame clones here, not all; method: immunoSEQ multiplex PCR. The table lists around 190,000 clones, 88% of them singletons. Sequenced input: peripheral blood. The receptor set was obtained from a human donor in a cohort sampled during active COVID-19. CDR3s include the opening cysteine and the closing phenylalanine or tryptophan. The order of the fields is V gene, clone size, J gene, D gene, CDR3 DNA, CDR3 protein. D genes are given only for firm matches. A clone size is listed for some rows: how often the clone was seen (once, few, many), or a class if it is expanded.

>TRBV3-1/TRBV3-2|-|TRBJ2-5|-
TGTGCCAGCAGCCAAGATCCCCGGAGGGAGGAGACCCAGTACTTC
CASSQDPRREETQYF
>TRBV2|-|TRBJ2-1|TRBD2
TGTGCCAGCAGCGGCCTAGCGGGAGGGCAGTCCTACAATGAGCAGTTCTTC
CASSGLAGGQSYNEQFF
>TRBV12-3/TRBV12-4|-|TRBJ2-7|TRBD2
TGTGCCAGCCGTGGGGGAGGGGAGCAGTACTTC
CASRGGGEQYF
>TRBV25-1|-|TRBJ2-3|TRBD2
TGTGCCAGCACCCCGGCCGCGGGGGTCGGCACAGATACGCAGTATTTT
CASTPAAGVGTDTQYF
>TRBV9|-|TRBJ2-5|TRBD1
TGTGCCAGCAACAAGGGACAGGGCCAAGAGACCCAGTACTTC
CASNKGQGQETQYF
>TRBV9|-|TRBJ1-2|TRBD1
TGTGCCAGCAGCTCGCCAGGGGGAGGATATGGCTACACCTTC
CASSSPGGGYGYTF
>TRBV3-1/TRBV3-2|-|TRBJ1-1|-
TGTGCCAGCAGCCGACACCTAACAGGGTCGGTGAACACTGAAGCTTTCTTT
CASSRHLTGSVNTEAFF
>TRBV6-5|once|TRBJ2-1|TRBD1
TGTGCCAGCAGTTCCGGACAGGGAGCGGTGGGTGAGCAGTTCTTC
CASSSGQGAVGEQFF
>TRBV4-1|-|TRBJ1-3|-
TGCGCCAGCAGCCAAGCACCCAGGGGAACCATATATTTT
CASSQAPRGTIYF
>TRBV11-2|-|TRBJ2-2|TRBD2
TGTGCCAGCAGCATCCAGCTCGGGGGGGCCGGGGAGCTGTTTTTT
CASSIQLGGAGELFF
>TRBV4-2|-|TRBJ2-3|-
TGTGCCAGCAGCCAAGTTGACAACACAGATACGCAGTATTTT
CASSQVDNTDTQYF
>TRBV2|-|TRBJ2-2|TRBD2
TGTGCCAGCAGTGAAGCCCCTAGCGGAACCGGGGAGCTGTTTTTT
CASSEAPSGTGELFF
>TRBV5-4|-|TRBJ2-5|TRBD1
TGTGCCAGCAGCAGCCGGACAGGGATGGAGACCCAGTACTTC
CASSSRTGMETQYF
>TRBV5-1|-|TRBJ1-1|-
TGCGCCAGCAGCTTTGGTAACAGGGCGTTGAACACTGAAGCTTTCTTT
CASSFGNRALNTEAFF
>TRBV5-4|once|TRBJ1-1|-
TGTGCCAGCAGCTTCAGATCCACGACTGAAGCTTTCTTT
CASSFRSTTEAFF
>TRBV2|-|TRBJ1-4|-
TGTGCCAGCAGTGGGACGGGACATAGTAGTGAAAAACTGTTTTTT
CASSGTGHSSEKLFF
>TRBV11-2|-|TRBJ2-7|-
TGTGCCAGCAGCTTCCGGGACACTAACACCTACGAGCAGTACTTC
CASSFRDTNTYEQYF
>TRBV30|-|TRBJ1-1|-
TGTGCCTGGATATTCAACACTGAAGCTTTCTTT
CAWIFNTEAFF
>TRBV5-4|once|TRBJ1-6|TRBD1
TGTGCCAGCAGCGTACAGGGGATCTATAATTCACCCCTCCACTTT
CASSVQGIYNSPLHF
>TRBV3-1/TRBV3-2|once|TRBJ2-3|TRBD2
TGTGCCAGCAGTCCGATGACTAGCGGGTTGCCAGATACGCAGTATTTT
CASSPMTSGLPDTQYF
>TRBV7-2|-|TRBJ2-2|-
TGTGCCAGCAGCTCGGACACCACCGGGGAGCTGTTTTTT
CASSSDTTGELFF
>TRBV12-3/TRBV12-4|-|TRBJ2-7|-
TGTGCCAGCAGTTTAACTAGTGGCGAGCAGTACTTC
CASSLTSGEQYF
>TRBV6-2/TRBV6-3|-|TRBJ1-1|-
TGTGCCAGCAGTTCCGCAGGGGCCGGGGACACTGAAGCTTTCTTT
CASSSAGAGDTEAFF
>TRBV2|-|TRBJ1-2|-
TGTGCCAGCAGGGATTACATGGAGGGTCTCTACACCTTC
CASRDYMEGLYTF
>TRBV5-1|-|TRBJ1-4|-
TGCGCCAGTCAGTCTGCAACTAATGAAAAACTGTTTTTT
CASQSATNEKLFF
>TRBV28|few|TRBJ2-7|TRBD1
TGTGCCAGCAGGGGGACAGCCAGGACCTACGAGCAGTACTTC
CASRGTARTYEQYF
>TRBV5-5|-|TRBJ2-2|TRBD2
TGTGCCAGCAGCTTGTTGGGGACTACGAACACCGGGGAGCTGTTTTTT
CASSLLGTTNTGELFF
>TRBV10-3|few|TRBJ1-2|-
TGTGCCATCAGTGATCTGACCAAGGGGTATGGCTACACCTTC
CAISDLTKGYGYTF
>TRBV3-1/TRBV3-2|-|TRBJ1-2|TRBD1
TGTGCCAGCAGTAACGCCGGGACAGTCTATGGCTACACCTTC
CASSNAGTVYGYTF
>TRBV25-1|-|TRBJ2-2|-
TGTGCCAGCAGTCTCACCGGGGAGCTGTTTTTT
CASSLTGELFF
>TRBV15|-|TRBJ2-3|-
TGTGCCACCAGCGGGGATCGGGGGAAACATACGCAGTATTTT
CATSGDRGKHTQYF
>TRBV2|-|TRBJ1-1|-
TGTGCCAGCAGGCCCTATAACACTGAAGCTTTCTTT
CASRPYNTEAFF
>TRBV9|-|TRBJ2-2|TRBD2
TGTGCCAGCAGCGGACTAGCGGGAGGGATAAACACCGGGGAGCTGTTTTTT
CASSGLAGGINTGELFF
>TRBV3-1/TRBV3-2|-|TRBJ1-2|TRBD1
TGTGCCAGCAGTATGACAGGGGGCGATGGCTACACCTTC
CASSMTGGDGYTF
>TRBV6-6|-|TRBJ1-4|TRBD1
TGTGCCAGCAGGGGACAGAGGGGACCTAATGAAAAACTGTTTTTT
CASRGQRGPNEKLFF
>TRBV5-4|once|TRBJ1-4|TRBD1
TGTGCCAGCAGCTTGGGGGGAGGACAGGGGAGTGAAAAACTGTTTTTT
CASSLGGGQGSEKLFF
>TRBV28|-|TRBJ2-5|-
TGTGCCAGCAGTCCCCCTCAAGAGACCCAGTACTTC
CASSPPQETQYF
>TRBV19|once|TRBJ1-1|-
TGTGCCAGTAGTCCCTCCAGGGTGTCTGAAGCTTTCTTT
CASSPSRVSEAFF
>TRBV28|-|TRBJ2-7|TRBD2
TGTGCCAGCAGTCCCGGGACTAGCGGCGCCTACGAGCAGTACTTC
CASSPGTSGAYEQYF
>TRBV6-5|-|TRBJ2-5|TRBD1
TGTGCCAGCAGCGGGACAGGGGGCGGACACCAGTACTTC
CASSGTGGGHQYF
>TRBV19|-|TRBJ2-1|TRBD2
TGTGCCAGTAGTCCCACCGGGACTAGTTCGGATGAGCAGTTCTTC
CASSPTGTSSDEQFF
>TRBV2|-|TRBJ2-5|TRBD2
TGTGCCAGCGCGGCTAGCGGGAGTTTCGTGAAGACCCAGTACTTC
CASAASGSFVKTQYF
>TRBV4-1|-|TRBJ2-3|TRBD2
TGCGCCAGCAGCCAAGAGCGAACGGGACTAGCAGGTGGTACGCAGTATTTT
CASSQERTGLAGGTQYF
>TRBV19|-|TRBJ1-5|TRBD1
TGTGCCAGTACGGGGACAGGGGGTGGGAATCAGCCCCAGCATTTT
CASTGTGGGNQPQHF
>TRBV7-8|-|TRBJ2-5|TRBD2
TGTGCCAGCACCGTGAACGGCGGGAGGGGTCGACAAGAGACCCAGTACTTC
CASTVNGGRGRQETQYF
>TRBV14|-|TRBJ1-3|-
TGTGCCAGCAGCCCCCTTGCGACTGGAAACACCATATATTTT
CASSPLATGNTIYF
>TRBV3-1/TRBV3-2|-|TRBJ2-7|-
TGTGCCAGCAGCCAAGATCGCTACGAGCAGTACTTC
CASSQDRYEQYF
>TRBV7-9|few|TRBJ1-6|-
TGTGCCAGCAGCTTAACGGGTTCAGGGTCACCCCTCCACTTT
CASSLTGSGSPLHF
>TRBV28|-|TRBJ1-2|-
TGTGCCAGCAGTTCCACAGGACAGATCTATGGCTACACCTTC
CASSSTGQIYGYTF
>TRBV5-1|-|TRBJ2-6|-
TGCGCCAGCAGCTTCGACAGGAAAGTCTCTGGGGCCAACGTCCTGACTTTC
CASSFDRKVSGANVLTF
>TRBV7-9|-|TRBJ1-5|-
TGTGCCAGCGCCCAGGGCGGCTATAGCAATCAGCCCCAGCATTTT
CASAQGGYSNQPQHF
>TRBV6-5|-|TRBJ2-1|-
TGTGCCAGCAGTTTTCAGGGCCTGAAGTTCTTC
CASSFQGLKFF
>TRBV27|-|TRBJ2-7|TRBD2
TGTGCCAGCAGTTTAAGCTCTGGACTAGCGAAGAACGAGCAGTACTTC
CASSLSSGLAKNEQYF
>TRBV12-3/TRBV12-4|-|TRBJ2-7|TRBD1
TGTGCCAGCAGGAGGACAGGGGGCTACGAGCAGTACTTC
CASRRTGGYEQYF
>TRBV7-9|-|TRBJ2-4|TRBD2
TGTGCCAGCAGCTTCGACCCGGGACTAGGAGACATTCAGTACTTC
CASSFDPGLGDIQYF